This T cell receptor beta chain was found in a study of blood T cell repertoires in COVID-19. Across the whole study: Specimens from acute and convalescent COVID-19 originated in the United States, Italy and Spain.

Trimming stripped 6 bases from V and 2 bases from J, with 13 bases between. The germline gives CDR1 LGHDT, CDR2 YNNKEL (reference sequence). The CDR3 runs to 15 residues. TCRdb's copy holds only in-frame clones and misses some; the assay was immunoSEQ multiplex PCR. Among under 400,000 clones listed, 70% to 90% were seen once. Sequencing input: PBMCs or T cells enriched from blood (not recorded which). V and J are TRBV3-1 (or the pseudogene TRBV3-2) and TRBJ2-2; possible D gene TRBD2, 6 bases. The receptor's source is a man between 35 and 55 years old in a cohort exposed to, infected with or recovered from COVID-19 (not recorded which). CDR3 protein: CASSKSGFNTGELFF. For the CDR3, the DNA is TGTGCCAGCAGTAAAAGCGGGTTTAACACCGGGGAGCTGTTTTTT.